This T cell receptor beta chain was found in a study of long-term antiretroviral therapy in people with HIV. Overall study context: It was about a decade before the 2015 immediate-ART recommendation that the earliest samples were taken.

Samples held about 0.85-10 million cryopreserved PBMC, and DNA extraction followed. Points on this clone: What it binds is unknown.

Overall study results and limits: Clones that had undergone expansion before ART prevailed in the repertoire throughout all time points. Specimens of blood were obtained during about 2003 to 2018, possibly under older ART regimens.

The assay used was immunoSEQ (version v3.0), run at survey level. Repertoires were generated with immunoSEQ multiplex PCR, while TCRdb's copy carries only in-frame clones and drops some. The profile shows 40,000 or so clones, roughly four fifths of them singletons. This receptor was obtained from a man aged 18 to 35 with HIV. The source material was unsorted PBMCs, sampled 1 year after starting antiretroviral therapy.

The CDR3, as DNA: TGTGCCAGCACGACAGAGAACACCGGGGAGCTGTTTTTT. Its translation is CASTTENTGELFF. The V call is TRBV2, the J call TRBJ2-2, with D possibly being TRBD1 (5 bases). Trimming took 7 bases from V and 1 from J, leaving 7 bases between them. Germline-derived CDR1 and CDR2 are SNHLY and FYNNEI. This CDR3 is 13 amino acids long.